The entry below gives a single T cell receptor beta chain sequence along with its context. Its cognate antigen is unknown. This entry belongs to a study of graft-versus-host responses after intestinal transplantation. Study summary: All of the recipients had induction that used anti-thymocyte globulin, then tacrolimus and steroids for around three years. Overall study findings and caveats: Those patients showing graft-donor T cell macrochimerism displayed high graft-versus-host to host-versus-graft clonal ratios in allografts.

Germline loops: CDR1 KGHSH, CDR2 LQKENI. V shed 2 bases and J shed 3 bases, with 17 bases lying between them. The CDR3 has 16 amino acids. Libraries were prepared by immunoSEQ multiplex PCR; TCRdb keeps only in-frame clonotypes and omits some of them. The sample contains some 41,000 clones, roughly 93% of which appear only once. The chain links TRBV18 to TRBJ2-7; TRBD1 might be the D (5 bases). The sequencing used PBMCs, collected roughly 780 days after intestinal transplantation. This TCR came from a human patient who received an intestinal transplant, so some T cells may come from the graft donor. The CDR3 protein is CASSPKGWQQYYEQYF. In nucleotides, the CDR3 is TGTGCCAGCTCACCAAAGGGGTGGCAGCAGTACTACGAGCAGTACTTC.